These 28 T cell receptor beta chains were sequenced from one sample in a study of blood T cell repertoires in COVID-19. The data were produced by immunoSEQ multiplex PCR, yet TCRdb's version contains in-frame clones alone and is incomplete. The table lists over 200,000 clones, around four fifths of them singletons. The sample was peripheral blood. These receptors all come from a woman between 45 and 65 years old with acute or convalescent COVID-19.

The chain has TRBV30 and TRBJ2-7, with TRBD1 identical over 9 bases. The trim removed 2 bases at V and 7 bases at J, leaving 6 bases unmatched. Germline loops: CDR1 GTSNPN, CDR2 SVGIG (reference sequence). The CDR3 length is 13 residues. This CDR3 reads CAWSKQGAKEQYF. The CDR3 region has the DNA TGTGCCTGGAGTAAACAGGGGGCTAAAGAGCAGTACTTC. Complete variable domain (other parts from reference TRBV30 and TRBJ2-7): SQTIHQWPATLVQPVGSPLSLECTVEGTSNPNLYWYRQAAGRGLQLLFYSVGIGQISSEVPQNLSASRPQDRQFILSSKKLLLSDSGFYLCAWSKQGAKEQYFGPGTRLTVT.

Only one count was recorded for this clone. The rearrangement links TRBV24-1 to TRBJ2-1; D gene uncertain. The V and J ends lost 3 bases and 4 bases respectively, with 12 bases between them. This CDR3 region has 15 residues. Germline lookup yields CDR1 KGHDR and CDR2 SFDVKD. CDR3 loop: CATSDPTLFYNEQFF. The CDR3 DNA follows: TGTGCCACCAGTGATCCTACGTTATTTTACAATGAGCAGTTCTTC.

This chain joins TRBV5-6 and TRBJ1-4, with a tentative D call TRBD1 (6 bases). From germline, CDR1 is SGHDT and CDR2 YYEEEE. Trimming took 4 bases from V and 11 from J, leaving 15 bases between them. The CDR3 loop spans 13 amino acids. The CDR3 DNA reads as TGTGCCAGCAGCCACCGGACAGCCGAGAAACTGTTTTTT. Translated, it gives CASSHRTAEKLFF.

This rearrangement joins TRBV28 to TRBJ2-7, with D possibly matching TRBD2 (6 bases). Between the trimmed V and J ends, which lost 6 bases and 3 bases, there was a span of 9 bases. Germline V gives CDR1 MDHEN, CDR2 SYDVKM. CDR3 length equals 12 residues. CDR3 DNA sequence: TGTGCCAGCAGCCCCGGGGGCTACGAGCAGTACTTC. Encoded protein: CASSPGGYEQYF.

CDR3 loop: CAISDPQVAGARETQYF. The DNA for the CDR3 is TGTGCCATCAGTGATCCCCAAGTGGCGGGAGCACGAGAGACCCAGTACTTC. The gene calls are TRBV10-3 and TRBJ2-5, with 7 nucleotides matching TRBD2. The trim removed 3 bases at V and 4 bases at J, leaving 14 bases unmatched. The CDR3 covers 17 residues. CDR1 is ENHRY, CDR2 SYGVKD, per germline.

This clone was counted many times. The CDR3 loop is CASSYSGHVGRNQPQHF. DNA for the CDR3: TGTGCCAGCAGTTACTCGGGACACGTTGGGCGCAATCAGCCCCAGCATTTT. This chain connects TRBV6-2 or TRBV6-3 to TRBJ1-5; tentatively, D is TRBD1 (6 bases). CDR3 length equals 17 residues. V gave up 0 bases and J gave up 2 bases, with 14 bases separating them. CDR1 is MNHEY and CDR2 is SVGEGT in the germline V gene.

CDR3 nucleotides: TGTGCCAGCAGCCTGGACCCGGGTCCCATGAACGAGCAGTACTTC. Protein product: CASSLDPGPMNEQYF. The chain uses TRBV5-5 and TRBJ2-7; D gene ambiguous. The CDR3 runs to 15 residues. V was shortened by 4 bases and J by 5 bases, with 19 bases between the two germline ends. Per germline, CDR1 SGHKS and CDR2 YYEKEE (reference sequence).

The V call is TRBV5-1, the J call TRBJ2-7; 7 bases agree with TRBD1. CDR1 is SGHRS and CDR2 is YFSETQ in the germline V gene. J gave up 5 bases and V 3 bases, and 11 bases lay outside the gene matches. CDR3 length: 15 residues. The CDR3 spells CASSSGQVAPNEQYF. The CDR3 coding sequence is TGCGCCAGCAGCTCCGGACAGGTCGCCCCCAACGAGCAGTACTTC.

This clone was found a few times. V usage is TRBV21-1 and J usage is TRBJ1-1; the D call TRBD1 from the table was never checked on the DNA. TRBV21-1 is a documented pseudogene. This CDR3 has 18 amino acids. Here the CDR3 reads CASSKAVGQGDSPTEAFF. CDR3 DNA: TGTGCCAGCAGCAAAGCGGTAGGACAGGGGGACTCTCCAACTGAAGCTTTCTTT.

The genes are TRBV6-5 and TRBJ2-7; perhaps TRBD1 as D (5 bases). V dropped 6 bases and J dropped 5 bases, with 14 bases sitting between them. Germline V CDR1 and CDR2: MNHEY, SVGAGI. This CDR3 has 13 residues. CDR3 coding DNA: TGTGCCAGCAGATTCGAAGGGGCAGACGAGCAGTACTTC. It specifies CASRFEGADEQYF.

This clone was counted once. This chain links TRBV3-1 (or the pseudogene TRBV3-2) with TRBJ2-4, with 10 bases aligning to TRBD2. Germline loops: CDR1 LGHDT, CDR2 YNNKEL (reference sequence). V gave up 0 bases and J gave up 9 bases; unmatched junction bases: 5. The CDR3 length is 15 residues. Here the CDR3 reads CASSQDEVAGGIQYF. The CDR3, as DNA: TGTGCCAGCAGCCAAGATGAGGTAGCGGGAGGCATTCAGTACTTC.

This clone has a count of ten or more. CDR3 DNA sequence: TGTGCCATCAGTCCGGGGGGCAGGGTGAGACATACGGACGGCTACACCTTC. As protein: CAISPGGRVRHTDGYTF. The chain couples TRBV10-3 to TRBJ1-2, with D possibly matching TRBD1 (6 bases). Deletions cut 5 bases from V and 8 bases from J, with 27 bases between. The CDR3 has 17 residues. Germline CDR1 ENHRY, CDR2 SYGVKD.

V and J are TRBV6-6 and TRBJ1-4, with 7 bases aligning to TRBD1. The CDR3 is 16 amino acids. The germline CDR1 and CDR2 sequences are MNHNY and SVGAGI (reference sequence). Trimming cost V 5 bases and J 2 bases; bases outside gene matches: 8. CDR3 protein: CASSTRQGATNEKLFF. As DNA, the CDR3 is TGTGCCAGCAGTACACGACAGGGTGCCACTAATGAAAAACTGTTTTTT.

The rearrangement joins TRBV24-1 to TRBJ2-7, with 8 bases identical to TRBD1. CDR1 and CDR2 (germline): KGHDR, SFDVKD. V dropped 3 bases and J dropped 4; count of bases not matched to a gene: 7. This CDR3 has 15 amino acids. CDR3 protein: CATSDAGDRPYEQYF. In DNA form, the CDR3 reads TGTGCCACCAGTGATGCCGGGGACAGGCCTTACGAGCAGTACTTC.

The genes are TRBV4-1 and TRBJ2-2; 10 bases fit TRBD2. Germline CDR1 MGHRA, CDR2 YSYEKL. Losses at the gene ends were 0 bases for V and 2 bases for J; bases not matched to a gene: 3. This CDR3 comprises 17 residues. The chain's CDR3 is CASSQELAGFNTGELFF. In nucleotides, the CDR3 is TGCGCCAGCAGCCAAGAACTAGCGGGATTTAACACCGGGGAGCTGTTTTTT.

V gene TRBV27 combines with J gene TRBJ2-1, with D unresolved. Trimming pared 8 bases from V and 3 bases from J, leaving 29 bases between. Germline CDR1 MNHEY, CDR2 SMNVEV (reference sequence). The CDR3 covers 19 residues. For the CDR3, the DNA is TGTGCCAGCTTAGAAAGACCACCTTGGGCCTCTAAAGGCTACAATGAGCAGTTCTTC. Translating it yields CASLERPPWASKGYNEQFF.

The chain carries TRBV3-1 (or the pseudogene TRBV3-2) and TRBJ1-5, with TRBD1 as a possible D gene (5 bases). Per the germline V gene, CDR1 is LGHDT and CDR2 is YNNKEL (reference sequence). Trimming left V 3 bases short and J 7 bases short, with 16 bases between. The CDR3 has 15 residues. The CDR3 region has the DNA TGTGCCAGCAGCCATGGTCAAGGGGCTGGACAGCCCCAGCATTTT. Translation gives CASSHGQGAGQPQHF.

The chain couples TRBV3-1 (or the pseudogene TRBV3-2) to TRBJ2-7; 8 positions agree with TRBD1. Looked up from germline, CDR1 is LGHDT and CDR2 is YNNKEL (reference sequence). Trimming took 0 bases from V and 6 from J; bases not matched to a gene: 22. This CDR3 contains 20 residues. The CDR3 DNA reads TGTGCCAGCAGCCAAGATACCGGACAGGGCCCAAACTACAACAAGCGCGAGCAGTACTTC. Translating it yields CASSQDTGQGPNYNKREQYF.

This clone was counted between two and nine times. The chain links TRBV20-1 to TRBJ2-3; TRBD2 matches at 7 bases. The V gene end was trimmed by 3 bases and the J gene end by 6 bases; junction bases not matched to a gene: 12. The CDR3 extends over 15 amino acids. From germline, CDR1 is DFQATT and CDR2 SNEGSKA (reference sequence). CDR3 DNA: TGCAGTGCTAGTTCCCCGCGGGAGTCTGGGGATACGCAGTATTTT. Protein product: CSASSPRESGDTQYF.

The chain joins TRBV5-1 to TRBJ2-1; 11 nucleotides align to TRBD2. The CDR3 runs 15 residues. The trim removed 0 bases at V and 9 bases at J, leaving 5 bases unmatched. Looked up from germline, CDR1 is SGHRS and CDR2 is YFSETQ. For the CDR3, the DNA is TGCGCCAGCAGCTTGGTAGCGGGAGGGGAGGCTGAGCAGTTCTTC. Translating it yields CASSLVAGGEAEQFF.

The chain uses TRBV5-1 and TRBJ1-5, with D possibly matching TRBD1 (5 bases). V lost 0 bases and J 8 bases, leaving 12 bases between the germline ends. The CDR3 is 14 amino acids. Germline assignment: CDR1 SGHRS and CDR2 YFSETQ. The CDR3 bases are TGCGCCAGCAGCTTGGCCGGGGGTGATGAGCCCCAGCATTTT. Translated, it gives CASSLAGGDEPQHF.

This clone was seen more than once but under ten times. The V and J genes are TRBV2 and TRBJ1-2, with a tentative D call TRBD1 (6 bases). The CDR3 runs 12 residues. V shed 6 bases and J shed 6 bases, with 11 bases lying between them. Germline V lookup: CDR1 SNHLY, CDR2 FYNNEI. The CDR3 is CASRGTFDGYTF. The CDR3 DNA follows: TGTGCCAGCAGGGGGACATTCGATGGCTACACCTTC.

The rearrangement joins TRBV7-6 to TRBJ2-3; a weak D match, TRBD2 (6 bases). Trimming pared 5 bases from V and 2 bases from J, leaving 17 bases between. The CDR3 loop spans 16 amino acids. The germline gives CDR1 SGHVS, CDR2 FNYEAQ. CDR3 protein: CASSHRTTQNTDTQYF. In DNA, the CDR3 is TGTGCCAGCAGCCACCGGACTACCCAGAACACAGATACGCAGTATTTT.

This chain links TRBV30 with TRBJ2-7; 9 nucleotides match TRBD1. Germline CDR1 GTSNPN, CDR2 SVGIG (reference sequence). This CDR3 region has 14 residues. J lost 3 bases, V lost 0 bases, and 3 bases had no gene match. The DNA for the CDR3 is TGTGCCTGGAGTGTCGGGACAGGGAGCTACGAGCAGTACTTC. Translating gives CAWSVGTGSYEQYF.

The CDR3 DNA follows: TGTGCCAGCAGCCCAGGGACAGGCACCTCCTATGGCTACACCTTC. It is translated as CASSPGTGTSYGYTF. V and J are TRBV5-5 and TRBJ1-2; 8 bases fit TRBD1. V was clipped by 4 bases and J by 4 bases; unmatched bases: 9. The CDR3 spans 15 residues. From germline, CDR1 is SGHKS and CDR2 YYEKEE (reference sequence).

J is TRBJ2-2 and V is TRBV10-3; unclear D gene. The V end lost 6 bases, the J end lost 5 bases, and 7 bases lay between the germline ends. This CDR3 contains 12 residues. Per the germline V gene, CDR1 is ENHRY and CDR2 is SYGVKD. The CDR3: CAIRLLTGELFF. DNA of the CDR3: TGTGCCATCAGGCTTCTAACCGGGGAGCTGTTTTTT.

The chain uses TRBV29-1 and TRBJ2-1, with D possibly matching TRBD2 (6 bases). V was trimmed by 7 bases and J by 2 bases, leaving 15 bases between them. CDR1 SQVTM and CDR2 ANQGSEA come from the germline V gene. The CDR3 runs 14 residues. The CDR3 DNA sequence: TGCAGCGCTACTAGCAGCCTTACCTACAATGAGCAGTTCTTC. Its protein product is CSATSSLTYNEQFF.

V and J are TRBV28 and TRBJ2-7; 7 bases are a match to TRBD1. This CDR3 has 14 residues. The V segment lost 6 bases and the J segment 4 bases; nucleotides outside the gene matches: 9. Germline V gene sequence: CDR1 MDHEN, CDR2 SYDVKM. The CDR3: CASSRTGDGYEQYF. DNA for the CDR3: TGTGCCAGCAGCCGGACAGGCGATGGATACGAGCAGTACTTC.